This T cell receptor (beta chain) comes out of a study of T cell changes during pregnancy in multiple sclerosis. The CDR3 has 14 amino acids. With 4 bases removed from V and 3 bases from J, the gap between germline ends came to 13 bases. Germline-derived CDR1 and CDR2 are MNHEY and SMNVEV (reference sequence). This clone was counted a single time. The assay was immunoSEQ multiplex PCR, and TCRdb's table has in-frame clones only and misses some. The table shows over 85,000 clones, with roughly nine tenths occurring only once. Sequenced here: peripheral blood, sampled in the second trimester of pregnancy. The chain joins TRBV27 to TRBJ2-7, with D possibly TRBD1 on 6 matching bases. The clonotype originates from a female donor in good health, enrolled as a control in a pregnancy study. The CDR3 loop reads CASSSRGRNYEQYF. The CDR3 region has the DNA TGTGCCAGCAGTTCCAGGGGCAGGAACTACGAGCAGTACTTC.